This TCR beta chain stems from a study of control samples from healthy donors and cancer patients. Germline V gene data show CDR1 as LGHNA and CDR2 as YSLEER. The CDR3 is 14 amino acids. Trimming cost V 3 bases and J 4 bases, with 12 bases left between them. Produced via immunoSEQ multiplex PCR; TCRdb's table is partial and in-frame only. This table has fewer than 60,000 clones, approximately 83% appearing once. Sequencing used PBMCs. The chain uses TRBV4-3 and TRBJ1-1; D is unresolved. The sequence was obtained from a woman aged 45 to 65 with lung cancer. Here the CDR3 reads CASSQSVAATEAFF. The CDR3 DNA reads as TGCGCCAGCAGCCAGTCGGTGGCGGCCACTGAAGCTTTCTTT.